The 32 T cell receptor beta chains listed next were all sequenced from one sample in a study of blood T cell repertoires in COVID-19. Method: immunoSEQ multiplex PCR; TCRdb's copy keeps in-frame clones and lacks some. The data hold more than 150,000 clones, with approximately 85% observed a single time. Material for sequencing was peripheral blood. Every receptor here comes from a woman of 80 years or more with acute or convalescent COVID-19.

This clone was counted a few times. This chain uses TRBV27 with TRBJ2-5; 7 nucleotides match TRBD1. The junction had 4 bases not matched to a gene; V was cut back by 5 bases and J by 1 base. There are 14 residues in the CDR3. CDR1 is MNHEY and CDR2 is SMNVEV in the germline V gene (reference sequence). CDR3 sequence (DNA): TGTGCCAGCAGTCGCAGGGGGTCCCAAGAGACCCAGTACTTC. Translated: CASSRRGSQETQYF.

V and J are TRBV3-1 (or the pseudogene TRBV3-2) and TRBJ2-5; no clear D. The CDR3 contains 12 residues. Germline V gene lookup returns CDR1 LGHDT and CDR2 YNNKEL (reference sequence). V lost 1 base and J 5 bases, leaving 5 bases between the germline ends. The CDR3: CASSQVVETQYF. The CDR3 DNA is TGTGCCAGCAGCCAAGTAGTGGAGACCCAGTACTTC.

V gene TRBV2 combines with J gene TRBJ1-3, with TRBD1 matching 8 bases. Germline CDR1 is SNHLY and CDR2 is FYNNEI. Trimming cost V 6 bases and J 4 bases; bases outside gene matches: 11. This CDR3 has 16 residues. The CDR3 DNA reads TGTGCCAGCAGCTTACAGGGGGTGATTAGAGGAAACACCATATATTTT. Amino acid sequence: CASSLQGVIRGNTIYF.

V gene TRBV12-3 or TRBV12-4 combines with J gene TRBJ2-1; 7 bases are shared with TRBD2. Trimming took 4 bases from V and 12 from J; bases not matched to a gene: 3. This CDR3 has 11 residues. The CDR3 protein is CASSWGGTQFF. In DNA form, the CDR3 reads TGTGCCAGCAGTTGGGGGGGGACGCAGTTCTTC.

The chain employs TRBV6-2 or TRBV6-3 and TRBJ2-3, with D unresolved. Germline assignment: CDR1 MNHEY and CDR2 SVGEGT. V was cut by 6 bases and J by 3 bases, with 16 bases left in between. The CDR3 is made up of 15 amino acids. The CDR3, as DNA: TGTGCCAGCAGCTCCGACCCCCCGGAGACAGATACGCAGTATTTT. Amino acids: CASSSDPPETDTQYF.

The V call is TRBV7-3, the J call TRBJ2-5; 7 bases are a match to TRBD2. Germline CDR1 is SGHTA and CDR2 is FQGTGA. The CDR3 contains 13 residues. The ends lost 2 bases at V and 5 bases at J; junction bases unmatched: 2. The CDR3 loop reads CASSLPGGETQYF. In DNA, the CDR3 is TGTGCCAGCAGCTTACCGGGAGGCGAGACCCAGTACTTC.

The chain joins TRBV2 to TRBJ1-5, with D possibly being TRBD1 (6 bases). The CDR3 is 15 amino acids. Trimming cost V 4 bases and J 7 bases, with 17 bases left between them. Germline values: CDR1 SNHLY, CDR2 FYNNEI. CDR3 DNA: TGTGCCAGCAGTGCGTTTCTGGGGGCAGGGCAGCCCCAGCATTTT. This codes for CASSAFLGAGQPQHF.

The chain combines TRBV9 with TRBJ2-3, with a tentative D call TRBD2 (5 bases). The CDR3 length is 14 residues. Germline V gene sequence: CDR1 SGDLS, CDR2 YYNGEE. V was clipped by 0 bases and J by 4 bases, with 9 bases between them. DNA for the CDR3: TGTGCCAGCAGCGTAGACGGGCGGGCAGATACGCAGTATTTT. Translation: CASSVDGRADTQYF.

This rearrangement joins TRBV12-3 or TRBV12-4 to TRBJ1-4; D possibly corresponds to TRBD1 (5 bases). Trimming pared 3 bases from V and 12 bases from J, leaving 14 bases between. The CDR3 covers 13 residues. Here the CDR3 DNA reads TGTGCCAGCAGTTTTAGGACGACGGGGGAACTGTTTTTT. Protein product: CASSFRTTGELFF.

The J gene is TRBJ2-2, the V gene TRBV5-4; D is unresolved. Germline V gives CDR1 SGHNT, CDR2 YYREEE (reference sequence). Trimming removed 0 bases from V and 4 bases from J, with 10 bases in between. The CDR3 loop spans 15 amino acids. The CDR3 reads CASSLERGSTGELFF. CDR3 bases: TGTGCCAGCAGCTTGGAAAGAGGTTCCACCGGGGAGCTGTTTTTT.

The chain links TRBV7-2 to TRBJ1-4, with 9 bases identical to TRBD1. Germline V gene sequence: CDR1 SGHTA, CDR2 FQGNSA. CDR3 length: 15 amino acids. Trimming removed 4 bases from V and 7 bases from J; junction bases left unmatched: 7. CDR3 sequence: CASSSGTGWAEKLFF. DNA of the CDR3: TGTGCCAGCAGCTCTGGGACAGGGTGGGCTGAAAAACTGTTTTTT.

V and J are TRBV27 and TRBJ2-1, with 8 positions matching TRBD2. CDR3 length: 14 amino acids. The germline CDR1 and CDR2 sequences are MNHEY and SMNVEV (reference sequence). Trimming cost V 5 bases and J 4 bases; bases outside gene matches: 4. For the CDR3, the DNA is TGTGCCAGCAGTAGCGGGAGTAAGTACAATGAGCAGTTCTTC. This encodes CASSSGSKYNEQFF.

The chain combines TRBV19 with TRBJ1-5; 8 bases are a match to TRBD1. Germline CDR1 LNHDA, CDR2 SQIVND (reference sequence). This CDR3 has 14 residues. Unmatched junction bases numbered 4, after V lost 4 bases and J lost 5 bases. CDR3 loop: CASSRQGRDQPQHF. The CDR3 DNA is TGTGCCAGTAGTAGACAGGGGAGGGATCAGCCCCAGCATTTT.

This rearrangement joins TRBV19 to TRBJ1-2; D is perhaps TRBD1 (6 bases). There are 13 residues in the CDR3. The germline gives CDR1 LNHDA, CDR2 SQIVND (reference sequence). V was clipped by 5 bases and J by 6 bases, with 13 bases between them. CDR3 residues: CASSPQGIDGYTF. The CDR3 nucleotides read TGTGCCAGTAGTCCCCAGGGGATAGATGGCTACACCTTC.

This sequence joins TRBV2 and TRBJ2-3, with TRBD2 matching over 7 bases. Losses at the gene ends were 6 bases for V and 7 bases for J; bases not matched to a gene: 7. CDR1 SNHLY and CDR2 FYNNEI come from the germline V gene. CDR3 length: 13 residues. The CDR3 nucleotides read TGTGCCAGCAGCACCGGCGGGAGATATACGCAGTATTTT. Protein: CASSTGGRYTQYF.

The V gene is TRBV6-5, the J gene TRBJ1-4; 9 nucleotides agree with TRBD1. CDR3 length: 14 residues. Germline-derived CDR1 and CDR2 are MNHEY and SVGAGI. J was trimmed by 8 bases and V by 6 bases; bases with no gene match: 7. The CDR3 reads CASRTDRGNEKLFF. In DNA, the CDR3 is TGTGCCAGCAGGACGGACAGGGGTAACGAAAAACTGTTTTTT.

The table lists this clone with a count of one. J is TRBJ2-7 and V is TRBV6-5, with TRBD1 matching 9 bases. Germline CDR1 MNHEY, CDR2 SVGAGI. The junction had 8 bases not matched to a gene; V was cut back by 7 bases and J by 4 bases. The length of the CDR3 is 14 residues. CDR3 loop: CASTPGQGSYEQYF. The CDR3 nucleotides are TGTGCCAGCACCCCGGGACAGGGTTCTTACGAGCAGTACTTC.

The CDR3 loop is CASSVDKRGTEAFF. CDR3 bases: TGTGCCAGCAGCGTCGACAAGAGGGGGACTGAAGCTTTCTTT. The rearrangement links TRBV9 to TRBJ1-1; D may be TRBD1 (6 bases). Trimming cost V 2 bases and J 5 bases, with 13 bases left between them. Germline V CDR1 and CDR2: SGDLS, YYNGEE. This CDR3 has 14 amino acids.

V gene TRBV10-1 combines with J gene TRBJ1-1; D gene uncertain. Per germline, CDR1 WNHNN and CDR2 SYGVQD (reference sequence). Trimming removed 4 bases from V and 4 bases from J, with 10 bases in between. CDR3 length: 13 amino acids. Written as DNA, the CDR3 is TGCGCCAGCAGTGCAAGACAAGGCACTGAAGCTTTCTTT. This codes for CASSARQGTEAFF.

In nucleotides, the CDR3 is TGTGCCAGCAGCTTCGCCGAGGGCCATGAGCAGTTCTTC. Its translation is CASSFAEGHEQFF. The chain recombines TRBV7-2 with TRBJ2-1; tentatively, D is TRBD2 (5 bases). The CDR3 loop spans 13 amino acids. Trimming stripped 3 bases from V and 8 bases from J, with 11 bases between. Germline V lookup: CDR1 SGHTA, CDR2 FQGNSA.

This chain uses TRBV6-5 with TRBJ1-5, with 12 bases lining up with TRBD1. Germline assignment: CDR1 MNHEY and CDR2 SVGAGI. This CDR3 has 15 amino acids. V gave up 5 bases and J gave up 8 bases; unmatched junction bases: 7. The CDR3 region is CASSPRDRGLEPQHF. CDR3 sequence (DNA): TGTGCCAGCAGTCCCCGGGACAGGGGGCTAGAGCCCCAGCATTTT.

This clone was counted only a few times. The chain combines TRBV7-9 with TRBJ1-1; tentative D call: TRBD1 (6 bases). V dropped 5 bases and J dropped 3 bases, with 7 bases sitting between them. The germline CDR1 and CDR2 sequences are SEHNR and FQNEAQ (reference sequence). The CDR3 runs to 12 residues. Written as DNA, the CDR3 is TGTGCCAGCAGCAACAGGGACACTGAAGCTTTCTTT. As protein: CASSNRDTEAFF.

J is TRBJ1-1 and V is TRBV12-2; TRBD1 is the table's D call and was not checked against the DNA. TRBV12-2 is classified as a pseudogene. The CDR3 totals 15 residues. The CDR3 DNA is TGTGCAAGTCGCTTAGTGGTCAGAAAGAACACTGAAGCTTTCTTT. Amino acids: CASRLVVRKNTEAFF.

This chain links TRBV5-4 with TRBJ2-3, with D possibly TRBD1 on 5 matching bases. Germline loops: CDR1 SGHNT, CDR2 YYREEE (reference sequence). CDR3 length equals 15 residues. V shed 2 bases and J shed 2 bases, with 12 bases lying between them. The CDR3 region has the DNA TGTGCCAGCAGCTTTGGGCTAGGGGACACAGATACGCAGTATTTT. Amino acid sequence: CASSFGLGDTDTQYF.

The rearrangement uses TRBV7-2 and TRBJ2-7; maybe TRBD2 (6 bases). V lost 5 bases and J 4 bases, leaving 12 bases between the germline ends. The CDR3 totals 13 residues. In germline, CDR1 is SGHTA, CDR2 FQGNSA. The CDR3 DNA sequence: TGTGCCAGCAGCCGGGGGATCCTATACGAGCAGTACTTC. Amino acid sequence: CASSRGILYEQYF.

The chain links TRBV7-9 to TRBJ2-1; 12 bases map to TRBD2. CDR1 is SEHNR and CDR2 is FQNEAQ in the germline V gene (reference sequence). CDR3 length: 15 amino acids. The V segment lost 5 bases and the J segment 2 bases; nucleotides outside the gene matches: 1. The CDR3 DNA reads TGTGCCAGCAGCCGACTAGCGGGAGCCTACAATGAGCAGTTCTTC. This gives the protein CASSRLAGAYNEQFF.

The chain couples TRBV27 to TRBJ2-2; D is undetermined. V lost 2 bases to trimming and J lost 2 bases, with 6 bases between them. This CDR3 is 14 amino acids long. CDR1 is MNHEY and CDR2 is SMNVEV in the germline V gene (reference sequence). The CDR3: CASSLRGNTGELFF. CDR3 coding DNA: TGTGCCAGCAGTTTAAGAGGCAACACCGGGGAGCTGTTTTTT.

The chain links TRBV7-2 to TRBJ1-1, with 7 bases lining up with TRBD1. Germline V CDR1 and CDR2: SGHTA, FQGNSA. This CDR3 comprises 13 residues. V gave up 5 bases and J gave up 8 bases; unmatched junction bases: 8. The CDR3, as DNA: TGTGCCAGCAGCGTAGGCATAGGGGGCGAAGCTTTCTTT. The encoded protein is CASSVGIGGEAFF.

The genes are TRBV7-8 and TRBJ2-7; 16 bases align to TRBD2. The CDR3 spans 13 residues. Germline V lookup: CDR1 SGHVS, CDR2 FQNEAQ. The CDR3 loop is CVGTSGRESEQYF. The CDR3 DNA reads TGTGTCGGGACTAGCGGGAGGGAGAGCGAGCAGTACTTC.

CDR3 sequence reads: CASSGPDRSPNQPQHF. In nucleotides, the CDR3 is TGTGCCAGCAGTGGCCCAGACAGGTCCCCCAATCAGCCCCAGCATTTT. This chain uses TRBV25-1 with TRBJ1-5, with a possible D match to TRBD1 (6 bases). This CDR3 spans 16 amino acids. CDR1 is MGHDK and CDR2 is SYGVNS in the germline V gene. Deletions cut 4 bases from V and 3 bases from J, with 16 bases between.

The CDR3 DNA follows: TGTGCCAGTAGAGAACTAGCGGGAGAAAAGGGTGAGCAGTTCTTC. It translates to CASRELAGEKGEQFF. This chain joins TRBV19 and TRBJ2-1; 11 bases are shared with TRBD2. J gave up 9 bases and V 6 bases, and 10 bases lay outside the gene matches. Per germline, CDR1 LNHDA and CDR2 SQIVND (reference sequence). The CDR3 is 15 amino acids.

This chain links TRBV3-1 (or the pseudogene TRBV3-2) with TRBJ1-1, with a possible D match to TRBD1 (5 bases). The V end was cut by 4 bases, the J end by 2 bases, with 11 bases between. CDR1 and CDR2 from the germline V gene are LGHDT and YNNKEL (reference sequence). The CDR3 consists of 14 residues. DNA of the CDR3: TGTGCCAGCAGCCCGCAGGGTTTTAACACTGAAGCTTTCTTT. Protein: CASSPQGFNTEAFF.